This T cell receptor (beta chain) was identified in a study of cytomegalovirus exposure and HLA in healthy donors. Researchers ran the PCR with 60 Vbeta and 13 Jbeta primers. TCRdb's table, derived via immunoSEQ multiplex PCR, lists solely in-frame clones and lacks some. Among about 140,000 clones listed, roughly 80% were seen once. This CDR3 has 16 residues. V lost 0 bases, J lost 1 base, and 4 bases stayed unmatched. Germline loops: CDR1 SGHRS, CDR2 YFSETQ. Comments on this clone: Its antigen remains unidentified.

Study-wide points: Roughly uniform sequencing depth across donors was assumed, possibly incorrectly.

The V and J genes are TRBV5-1 and TRBJ2-1, with TRBD2 identical over 7 bases. The TCR sequence derives from a female donor in good health and CMV-seronegative. The sample was PBMCs. CDR3 sequence reads: CASSLALRESYNEQFF. DNA of the CDR3: TGCGCCAGCAGCTTGGCGCTGCGGGAGTCCTACAATGAGCAGTTCTTC.